A selection of T cell receptor beta chains follows, all from one sample in a study of blood T cell repertoires in COVID-19. Some clones are missing from TCRdb's copy, which holds only in-frame ones; the method was immunoSEQ multiplex PCR. The sample has a few hundred thousand clones, less than 90% seen once. The sequenced sample was peripheral blood. These receptors all stem from a woman between 55 and 75 years old who had recovered from COVID-19. CDR3s include the opening cysteine and the closing phenylalanine or tryptophan. The order of the fields is V gene, clone size, J gene, D gene, CDR3 DNA, CDR3 protein. The D gene is left open where the match is weak. Clone size is shown for a subset of rows, as once, few, many or a class of expanded clone.

TRBV7-3,-,TRBJ1-2,-,TGTGCCAGCAGCTTAAACAGAAACTATGGCTACACCTTC,CASSLNRNYGYTF
TRBV19,-,TRBJ2-2,TRBD2,TGTGCCAGTAGTATAATCGGGACTAGCACCGGGGAGCTGTTTTTT,CASSIIGTSTGELFF
TRBV5-4,-,TRBJ1-2,TRBD1,TGTGCCAGCAGCTTTGGTGGGACAGGGATTGACTATGGCTACACCTTC,CASSFGGTGIDYGYTF
TRBV5-4,-,TRBJ2-7,-,TGTGCCAGCAGCTTGCACGGTGACGAGCAGTACTTC,CASSLHGDEQYF
TRBV2,-,TRBJ2-3,-,TGTGCCAGCAGTGAGGACAGCCTCACAGATACGCAGTATTTT,CASSEDSLTDTQYF
TRBV12-3/TRBV12-4,-,TRBJ1-1,TRBD1,TGTGCCAGCAGTTCCTCAGGGGGAGAAGCTTTCTTT,CASSSSGGEAFF
TRBV9,-,TRBJ1-2,TRBD1,TGTGCCAGCAGCGTAGGGACAGGGGTTGGCTACACCTTC,CASSVGTGVGYTF
TRBV5-1,-,TRBJ2-5,TRBD1,TGCGCCAGCAGCTTGGTAGACAGGGGGCGTGAGACCCAGTACTTC,CASSLVDRGRETQYF
TRBV27,-,TRBJ1-6,-,TGTGCCAGCAGGGCGGGGGCAGGGCGTGAATCACCCCTCCACTTT,CASRAGAGRESPLHF
TRBV5-6,-,TRBJ2-7,TRBD1,TGTGCCAGCAGCATATGGACAGGTAGGATCTACGAGCAGTACTTC,CASSIWTGRIYEQYF
TRBV18,many,TRBJ1-2,-,TGTGCCAGCTCAGAACAGGGAATCGGGAACTATGGCTACACCTTC,CASSEQGIGNYGYTF
TRBV7-9,-,TRBJ2-3,-,TGTGCCAGCAGCTCGCTAGGTACGCAGTATTTT,CASSSLGTQYF
TRBV11-2,-,TRBJ1-3,TRBD1,TGTGCCAGCAGCACCCACAGGGGGCACTCTGGAAACACCATATATTTT,CASSTHRGHSGNTIYF
TRBV2,-,TRBJ2-7,-,TGTGCCAGCAGTGACCGGGGACACTACGAGCAGTACTTC,CASSDRGHYEQYF